This note documents a single T cell receptor beta chain sequence. Its antigen is not identified. This specimen comes from a study of cytomegalovirus exposure and HLA in healthy donors. The study's findings and limits: Only CMV serostatus was available as immune exposure information. A highly shared variant cluster was judged a likely technical artifact.

Use of 60 Vbeta and 13 Jbeta primers characterized the PCR. This table comes from immunoSEQ multiplex PCR, and its TCRdb copy is limited to in-frame clones, with some not included. The sample records some 210,000 clones, roughly 81% being singletons. Per the germline V gene, CDR1 is LGHNA and CDR2 is YSLEER. V was clipped by 0 bases and J by 10 bases, with 13 bases between them. CDR3 size: 14 residues. The TCR was taken from a woman in her twenties or thirties in good health and CMV-seropositive. Material: PBMCs. The chain uses TRBV4-3 and TRBJ2-4; possibly TRBD1 for D (5 bases). The CDR3 DNA follows: TGCGCCAGCAGCCAAGAAGGGAAGAAGGGGATTCAGTACTTC. It yields the protein CASSQEGKKGIQYF.